The 7 T cell receptor beta chains in this list originate from one sample, sequenced in a study of cytomegalovirus exposure and HLA in healthy donors. This table comes from immunoSEQ multiplex PCR, and its TCRdb copy is limited to in-frame clones, with some not included. The profile covers some 200,000 clones, with 75% to 95% appearing a single time and 1.1% taken by the ten largest. The specimen sequenced was PBMCs. The receptors originated from a woman aged 18-30 years in good health and CMV-seronegative.

Remarks on this clone: A junction end diverges from the germline sequence, so it may reflect a read error. V gene TRBV7-7 combines with J gene TRBJ2-3; 7 nucleotides align to TRBD2. CDR3 size: 13 residues. Germline loops: CDR1 SSHAT, CDR2 FNYEAQ (reference sequence). The CDR3 spells CASSLGEGDTQYF. The CDR3, as DNA: TGTGCTAGCAGCCTCGGGGAGGGAGATACGCAGTATTTT.

J is TRBJ2-7 and V is TRBV28, with TRBD1 as a possible D gene (6 bases). V gave up 4 bases and J gave up 0 bases, with 10 bases separating them. CDR1 is MDHEN and CDR2 is SYDVKM in the germline V gene. This CDR3 is 14 amino acids long. In DNA, the CDR3 is TGTGCCAGCAGTTCTCGGACAGCCTCCTACGAGCAGTACTTC. It yields the protein CASSSRTASYEQYF.

The V gene is TRBV12-5, the J gene TRBJ1-4; D is undetermined. Germline V gene lookup returns CDR1 LGHNT and CDR2 FRNRAP. The CDR3 contains 12 residues. V was clipped by 6 bases and J by 7 bases, with 9 bases between them. The CDR3 loop reads CASGLGVEKLFF. As DNA, the CDR3 is TGTGCTAGTGGGCTCGGGGTTGAAAAACTGTTTTTT. The variable domain in full, with the rest retrieved from reference TRBV12-5 and TRBJ1-4, is DARVTQTPRHKVTEMGQEVTMRCQPILGHNTVFWYRQTMMQGLELLAYFRNRAPLDDSGMPKDRFSAEMPDATLATLKIQPSEPRDSAVYFCASGLGVEKLFFGSGTQLSVL.

The gene calls are TRBV6-1 and TRBJ2-3; 8 bases are shared with TRBD1. The length of the CDR3 is 14 residues. The germline V gene encodes CDR1 MNHNS and CDR2 SASEGT. J was trimmed by 4 bases and V by 7 bases; bases with no gene match: 7. CDR3 protein: CASKDRGIADTQYF. The CDR3 region has the DNA TGTGCCAGCAAAGACAGGGGTATCGCAGATACGCAGTATTTT.

This sequence joins TRBV5-6 and TRBJ1-2; 7 bases match TRBD1. Germline V gene sequence: CDR1 SGHDT, CDR2 YYEEEE. The CDR3 runs 15 residues. Germline trimming cut 3 bases from V and 4 bases from J; bases unmatched to any gene: 9. CDR3 DNA sequence: TGTGCCAGCAGCTCGAGGGGGCGAGACCCCTATGGCTACACCTTC. It translates to CASSSRGRDPYGYTF.

This clone showed up just once. The rearrangement uses TRBV6-5 and TRBJ1-5; D may be TRBD1 (5 bases). Trimming stripped 0 bases from V and 3 bases from J, with 9 bases between. Germline CDR1 and CDR2: MNHEY and SVGAGI. The CDR3 covers 15 residues. The CDR3 sequence: CASSYSWGTNQPQHF. CDR3 nucleotides: TGTGCCAGCAGTTACTCTTGGGGCACCAATCAGCCCCAGCATTTT.

The J gene is TRBJ2-5, the V gene TRBV15; D may be TRBD2 (5 bases). Germline CDR1 is LNHNV and CDR2 is YYDKDF (reference sequence). V was trimmed by 0 bases and J by 4 bases, leaving 21 bases between them. The CDR3 spans 18 residues. The CDR3 is CATSRDPLGPIEGETQYF. The CDR3 bases are TGTGCCACCAGCAGAGATCCGTTAGGTCCTATAGAGGGAGAGACCCAGTACTTC.